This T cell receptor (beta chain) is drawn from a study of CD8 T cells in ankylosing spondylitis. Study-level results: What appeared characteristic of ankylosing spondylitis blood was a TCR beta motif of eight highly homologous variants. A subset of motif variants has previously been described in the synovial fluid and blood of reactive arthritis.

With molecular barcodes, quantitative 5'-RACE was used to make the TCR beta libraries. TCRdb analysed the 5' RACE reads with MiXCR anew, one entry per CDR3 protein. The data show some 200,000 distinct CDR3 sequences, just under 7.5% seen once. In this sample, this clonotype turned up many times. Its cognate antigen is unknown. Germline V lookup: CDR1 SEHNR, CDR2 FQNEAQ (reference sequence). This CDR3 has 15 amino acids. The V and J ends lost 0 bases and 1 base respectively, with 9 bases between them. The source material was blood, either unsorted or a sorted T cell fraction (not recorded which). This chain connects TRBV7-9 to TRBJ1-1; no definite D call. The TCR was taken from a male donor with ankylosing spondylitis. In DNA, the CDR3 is TGTGCCAGCAGCTTAGCTGGGCCGCCGAACACTGAAGCTTTCTTT. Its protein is CASSLAGPPNTEAFF.